This T cell receptor beta chain appears in the sequencing data of a study of cytomegalovirus exposure and HLA in healthy donors. Concerning this clone itself: The antigen is undetermined.

Study-level points and caveats: Most sequenced TCRs were rare (though some public TCRs occurred in many donors).

A multiplex PCR was run with 60 Vbeta primers and 13 Jbeta primers. Original processing methods: Later analysis identified some 80 million unique TCR beta chains, about 12 million shared. Clones were read by immunoSEQ multiplex PCR, and TCRdb kept only the in-frame ones, dropping some. The V and J calls and the clone size are those of that table, but D and trimming were determined from the DNA. The repertoire holds around 130,000 clones, with about three quarters as singletons. The CDR3 runs to 18 residues. V lost 2 bases and J lost 6; bases outside the gene matches: 13. CDR1 is MNHEY and CDR2 is SMNVEV in the germline V gene (reference sequence).

The chain links TRBV27 to TRBJ2-7, with 13 bases matching TRBD2. The sample consisted of PBMCs. The TCR was taken from a man in his forties in good health and CMV-seropositive. CDR3 bases: TGTGCCAGCAGTTTAACCCCCCCCGAACTAGCGGGAGGGCCCGAGCAGTACTTC. This codes for CASSLTPPELAGGPEQYF.